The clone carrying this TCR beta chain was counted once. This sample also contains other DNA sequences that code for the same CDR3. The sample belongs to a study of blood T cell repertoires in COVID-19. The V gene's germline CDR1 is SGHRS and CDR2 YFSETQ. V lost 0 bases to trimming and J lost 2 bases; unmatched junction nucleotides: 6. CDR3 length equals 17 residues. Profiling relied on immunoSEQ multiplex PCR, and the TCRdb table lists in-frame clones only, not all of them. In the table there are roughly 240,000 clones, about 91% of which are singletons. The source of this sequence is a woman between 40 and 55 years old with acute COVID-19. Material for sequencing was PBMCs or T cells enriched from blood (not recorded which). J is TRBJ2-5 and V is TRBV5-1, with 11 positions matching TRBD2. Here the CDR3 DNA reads TGCGCCAGCAGCTTGGGTCTAGCGGGGGGACTGCAAGAGACCCAGTACTTC. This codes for CASSLGLAGGLQETQYF.